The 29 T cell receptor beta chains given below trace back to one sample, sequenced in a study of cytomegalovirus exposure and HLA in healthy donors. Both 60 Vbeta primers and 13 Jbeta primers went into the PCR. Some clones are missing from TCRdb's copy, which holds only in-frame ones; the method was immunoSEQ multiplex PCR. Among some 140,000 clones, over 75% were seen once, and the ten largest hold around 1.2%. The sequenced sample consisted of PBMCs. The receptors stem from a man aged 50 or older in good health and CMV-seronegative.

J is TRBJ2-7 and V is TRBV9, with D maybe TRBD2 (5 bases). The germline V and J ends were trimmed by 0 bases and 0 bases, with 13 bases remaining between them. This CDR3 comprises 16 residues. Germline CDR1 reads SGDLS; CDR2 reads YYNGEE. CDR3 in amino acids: CASSVGPRANSYEQYF. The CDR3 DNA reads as TGTGCCAGCAGCGTAGGTCCGAGGGCAAACTCCTACGAGCAGTACTTC.

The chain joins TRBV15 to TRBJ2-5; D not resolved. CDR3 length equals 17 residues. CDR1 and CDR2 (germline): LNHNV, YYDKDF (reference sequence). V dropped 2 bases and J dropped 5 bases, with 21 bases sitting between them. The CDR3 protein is CATSRNPNILPRETQYF. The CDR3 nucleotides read TGTGCCACCAGCAGAAATCCCAATATTCTTCCCCGGGAGACCCAGTACTTC.

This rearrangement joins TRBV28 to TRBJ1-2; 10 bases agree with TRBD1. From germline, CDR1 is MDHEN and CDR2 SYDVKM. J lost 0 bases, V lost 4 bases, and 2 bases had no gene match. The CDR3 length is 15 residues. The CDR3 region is CASSSGQGANYGYTF. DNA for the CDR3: TGTGCCAGCAGTTCCGGACAGGGGGCTAACTATGGCTACACCTTC.

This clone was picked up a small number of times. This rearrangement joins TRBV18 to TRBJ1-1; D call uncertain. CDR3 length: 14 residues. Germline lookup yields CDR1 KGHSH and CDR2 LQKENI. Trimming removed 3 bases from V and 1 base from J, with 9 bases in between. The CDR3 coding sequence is TGTGCCAGCTCACCTACCTCCGGGAACACTGAAGCTTTCTTT. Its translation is CASSPTSGNTEAFF.

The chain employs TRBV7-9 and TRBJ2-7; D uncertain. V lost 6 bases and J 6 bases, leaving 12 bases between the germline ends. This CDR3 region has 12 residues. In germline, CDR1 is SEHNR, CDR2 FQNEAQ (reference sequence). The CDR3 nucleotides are TGTGCCAGCAGTATAGATTGGAGCGAGCAGTACTTC. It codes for CASSIDWSEQYF. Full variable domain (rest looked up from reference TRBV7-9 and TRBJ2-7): DTGVSQNPRHKITKRGQNVTFRCDPISEHNRLYWYRQTLGQGPEFLTYFQNEAQLEKSRLLSDRFSAERPKGSFSTLEIQRTEQGDSAMYLCASSIDWSEQYFGPGTRLTVT.

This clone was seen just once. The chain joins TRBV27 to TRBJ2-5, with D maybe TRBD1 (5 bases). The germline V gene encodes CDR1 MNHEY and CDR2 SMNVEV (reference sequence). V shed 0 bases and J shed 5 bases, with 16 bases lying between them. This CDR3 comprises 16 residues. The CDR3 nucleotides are TGTGCCAGCAGTTTATCGGGGCTAGATTCGTATGAGACCCAGTACTTC. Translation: CASSLSGLDSYETQYF.

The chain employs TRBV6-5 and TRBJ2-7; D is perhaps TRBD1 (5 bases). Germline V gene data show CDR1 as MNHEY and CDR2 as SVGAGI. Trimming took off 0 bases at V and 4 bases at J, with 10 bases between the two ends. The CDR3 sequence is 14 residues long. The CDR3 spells CASSYSTVLYEQYF. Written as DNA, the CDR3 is TGTGCCAGCAGTTACTCGACAGTGCTATACGAGCAGTACTTC.

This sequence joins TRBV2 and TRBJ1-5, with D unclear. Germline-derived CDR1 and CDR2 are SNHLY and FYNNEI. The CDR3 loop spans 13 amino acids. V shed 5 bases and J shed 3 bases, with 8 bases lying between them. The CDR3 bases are TGTGCCAGCAGTAGACAAAACAATCAGCCCCAGCATTTT. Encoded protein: CASSRQNNQPQHF.

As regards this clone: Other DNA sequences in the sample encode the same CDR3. The CDR3 region has the DNA TGTGCCAGTAGTATCACTCAGAACACTGAAGCTTTCTTT. The encoded protein is CASSITQNTEAFF. The chain carries TRBV19 and TRBJ1-1; D remains unclear. V was shortened by 3 bases and J by 1 base, with 6 bases between the two germline ends. Germline values: CDR1 LNHDA, CDR2 SQIVND (reference sequence). CDR3 length: 13 residues.

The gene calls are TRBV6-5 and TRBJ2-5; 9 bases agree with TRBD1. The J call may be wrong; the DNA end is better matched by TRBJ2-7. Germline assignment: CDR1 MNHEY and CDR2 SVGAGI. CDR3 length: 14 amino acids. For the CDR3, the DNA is TGTGCCAGCAGCAAGACAGGGGGCTCCTACGAGCAGTACTTC. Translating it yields CASSKTGGSYEQYF.

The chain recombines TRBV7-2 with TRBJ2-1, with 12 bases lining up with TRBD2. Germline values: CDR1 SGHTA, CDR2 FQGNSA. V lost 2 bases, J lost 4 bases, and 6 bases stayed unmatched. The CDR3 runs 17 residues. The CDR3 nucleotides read TGTGCCAGCAGCTTACAGCCCCTAGCGGGAGGGTACAATGAGCAGTTCTTC. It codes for CASSLQPLAGGYNEQFF.

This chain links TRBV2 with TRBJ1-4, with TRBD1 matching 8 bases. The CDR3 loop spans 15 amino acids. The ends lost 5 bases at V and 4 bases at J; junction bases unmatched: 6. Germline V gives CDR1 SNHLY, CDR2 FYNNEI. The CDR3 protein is CASSTGGARNEKLFF. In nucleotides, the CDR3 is TGTGCCAGCAGTACAGGGGGAGCCCGTAATGAAAAACTGTTTTTT.

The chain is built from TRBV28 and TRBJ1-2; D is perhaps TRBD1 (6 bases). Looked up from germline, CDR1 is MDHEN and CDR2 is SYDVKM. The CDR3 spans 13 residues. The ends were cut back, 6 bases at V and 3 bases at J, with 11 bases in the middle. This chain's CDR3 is CASRRGGDYGYTF. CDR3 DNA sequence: TGTGCCAGCAGGAGAGGGGGGGACTATGGCTACACCTTC.

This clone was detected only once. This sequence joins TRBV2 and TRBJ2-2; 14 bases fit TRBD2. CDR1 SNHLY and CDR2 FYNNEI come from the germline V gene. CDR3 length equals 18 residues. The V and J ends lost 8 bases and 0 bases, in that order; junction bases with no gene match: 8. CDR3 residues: CASSGPGLAGANTGELFF. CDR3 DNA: TGTGCCAGCTCCGGACCGGGACTAGCGGGAGCGAACACCGGGGAGCTGTTTTTT.

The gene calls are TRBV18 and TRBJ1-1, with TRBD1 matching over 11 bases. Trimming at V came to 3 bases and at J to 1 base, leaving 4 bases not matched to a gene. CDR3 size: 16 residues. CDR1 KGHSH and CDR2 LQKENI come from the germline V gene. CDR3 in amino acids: CASSPGQGVGNTEAFF. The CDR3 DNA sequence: TGTGCCAGCTCACCGGGACAGGGGGTCGGGAACACTGAAGCTTTCTTT.

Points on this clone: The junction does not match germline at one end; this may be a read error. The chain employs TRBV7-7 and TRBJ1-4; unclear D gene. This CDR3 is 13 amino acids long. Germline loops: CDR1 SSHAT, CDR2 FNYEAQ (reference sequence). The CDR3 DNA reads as TGTGCTAGCAGCTTAGGAGTTAATGAAAAACTGTTTTTT. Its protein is CASSLGVNEKLFF.

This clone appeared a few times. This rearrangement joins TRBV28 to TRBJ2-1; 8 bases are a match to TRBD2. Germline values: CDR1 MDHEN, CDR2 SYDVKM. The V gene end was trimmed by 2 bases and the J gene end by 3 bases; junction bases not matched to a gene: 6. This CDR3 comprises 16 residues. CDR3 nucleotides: TGTGCCAGCAGTTTAGCGGGAGGTATGGGCTACAATGAGCAGTTCTTC. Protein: CASSLAGGMGYNEQFF.

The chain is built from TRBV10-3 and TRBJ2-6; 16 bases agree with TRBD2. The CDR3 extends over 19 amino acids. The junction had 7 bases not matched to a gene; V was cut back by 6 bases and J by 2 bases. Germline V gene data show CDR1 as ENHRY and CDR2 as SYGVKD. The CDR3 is CAISPSGTSGRAGANVLTF. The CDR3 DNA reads TGTGCCATCAGCCCCTCGGGGACTAGCGGGAGGGCTGGGGCCAACGTCCTGACTTTC.

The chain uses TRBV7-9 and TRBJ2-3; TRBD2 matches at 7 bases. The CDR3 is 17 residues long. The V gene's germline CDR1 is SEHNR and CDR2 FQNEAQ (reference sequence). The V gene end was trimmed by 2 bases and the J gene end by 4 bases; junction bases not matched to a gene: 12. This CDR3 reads CASSLRPAGPRADTQYF. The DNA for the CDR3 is TGTGCCAGCAGCTTACGACCAGCGGGACCACGAGCAGATACGCAGTATTTT.

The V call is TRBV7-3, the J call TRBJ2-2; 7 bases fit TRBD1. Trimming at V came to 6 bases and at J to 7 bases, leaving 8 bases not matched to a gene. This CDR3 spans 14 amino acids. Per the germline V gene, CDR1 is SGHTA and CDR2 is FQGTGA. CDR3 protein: CASSSDRAIGELFF. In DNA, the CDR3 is TGTGCCAGCAGTTCAGACAGGGCGATCGGGGAGCTGTTTTTT.

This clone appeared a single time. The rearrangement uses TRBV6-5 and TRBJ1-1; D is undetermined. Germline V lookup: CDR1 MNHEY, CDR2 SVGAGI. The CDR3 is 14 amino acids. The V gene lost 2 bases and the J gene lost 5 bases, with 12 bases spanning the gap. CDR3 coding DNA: TGTGCCAGCAGTTACCAGCGGGGTTTGACTGAAGCTTTCTTT. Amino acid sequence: CASSYQRGLTEAFF.

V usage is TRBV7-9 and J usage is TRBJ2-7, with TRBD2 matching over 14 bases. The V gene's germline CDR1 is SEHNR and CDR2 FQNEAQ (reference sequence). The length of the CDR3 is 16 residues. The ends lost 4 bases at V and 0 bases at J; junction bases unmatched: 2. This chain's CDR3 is CASSWGTSGSSYEQYF. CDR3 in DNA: TGTGCCAGCAGCTGGGGGACTAGCGGGAGCTCCTACGAGCAGTACTTC.

The CDR3 DNA reads TGTGCCAGTAGTAAAACGACAGGGGCGATGGGCACAGATACGCAGTATTTT. Encoded protein: CASSKTTGAMGTDTQYF. The chain combines TRBV19 with TRBJ2-3, with 8 bases that match TRBD1. The V segment lost 4 bases and the J segment 1 base; nucleotides outside the gene matches: 10. The CDR3 runs 17 residues. The germline CDR1 and CDR2 sequences are LNHDA and SQIVND (reference sequence). Drawing the rest from reference TRBV19 and TRBJ2-3, the complete variable domain is DGGITQSPKYLFRKEGQNVTLSCEQNLNHDAMYWYRQDPGQGLRLIYYSQIVNDFQKGDIAEGYSVSREKKESFPLTVTSAQKNPTAFYLCASSKTTGAMGTDTQYFGPGTRLTVL.

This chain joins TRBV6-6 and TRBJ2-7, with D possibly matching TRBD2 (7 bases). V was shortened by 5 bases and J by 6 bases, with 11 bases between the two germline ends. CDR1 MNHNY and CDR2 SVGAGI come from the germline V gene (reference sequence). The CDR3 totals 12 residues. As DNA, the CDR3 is TGTGCCAGCAGTCTTAGGGGGGGCGAGCAGTACTTC. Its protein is CASSLRGGEQYF.

The DNA for the CDR3 is TGTGCCTGGAGTGCAGGGGGCTCCTACAATGAGCAGTTCTTC. Its translation: CAWSAGGSYNEQFF. The chain joins TRBV30 to TRBJ2-1; TRBD1 aligns across 7 bases. Trimming cost V 1 base and J 0 bases; bases outside gene matches: 0. The CDR3 consists of 14 residues. The germline CDR1 and CDR2 sequences are GTSNPN and SVGIG (reference sequence).

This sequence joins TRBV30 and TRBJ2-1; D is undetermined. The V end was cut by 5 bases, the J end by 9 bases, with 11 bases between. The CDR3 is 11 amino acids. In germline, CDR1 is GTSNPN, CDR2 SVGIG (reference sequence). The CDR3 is CAWGAYGEQFF. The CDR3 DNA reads TGTGCCTGGGGTGCCTACGGTGAGCAGTTCTTC.

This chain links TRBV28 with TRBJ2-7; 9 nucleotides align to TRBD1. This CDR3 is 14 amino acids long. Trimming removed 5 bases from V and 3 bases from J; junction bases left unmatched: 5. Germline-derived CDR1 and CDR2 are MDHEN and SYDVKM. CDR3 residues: CASSNRGPVYEQYF. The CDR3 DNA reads TGTGCCAGCAGTAACAGGGGGCCCGTCTACGAGCAGTACTTC.

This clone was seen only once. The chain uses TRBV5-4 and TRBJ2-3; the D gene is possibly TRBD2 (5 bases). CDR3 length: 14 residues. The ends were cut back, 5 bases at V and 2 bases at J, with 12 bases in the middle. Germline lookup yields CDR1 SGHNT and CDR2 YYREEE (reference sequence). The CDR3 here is CASSSDFNTDTQYF. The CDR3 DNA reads TGTGCCAGCAGTTCGGACTTTAACACAGATACGCAGTATTTT.

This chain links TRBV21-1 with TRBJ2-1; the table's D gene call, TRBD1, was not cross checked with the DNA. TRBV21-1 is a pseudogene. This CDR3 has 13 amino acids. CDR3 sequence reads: CAGRPPRVHEQFF. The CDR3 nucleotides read TGTGCCGGCCGACCCCCCAGGGTCCATGAGCAGTTCTTC.